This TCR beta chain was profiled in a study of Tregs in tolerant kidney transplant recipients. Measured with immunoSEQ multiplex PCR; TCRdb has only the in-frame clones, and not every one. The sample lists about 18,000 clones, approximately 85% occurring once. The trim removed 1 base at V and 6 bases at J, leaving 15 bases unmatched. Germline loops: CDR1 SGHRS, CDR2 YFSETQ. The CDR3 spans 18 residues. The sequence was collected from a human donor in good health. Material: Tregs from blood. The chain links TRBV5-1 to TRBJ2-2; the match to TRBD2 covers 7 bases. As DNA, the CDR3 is TGCGCCAGCAGCTTGTATCAGCGGGGAGGCCCTGGGGCCGGGGAGCTGTTTTTT. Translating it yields CASSLYQRGGPGAGELFF. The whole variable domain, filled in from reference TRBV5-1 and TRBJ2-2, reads KAGVTQTPRYLIKTRGQQVTLSCSPISGHRSVSWYQQTPGQGLQFLFEYFSETQRNKGNFPGRFSGRQFSNSRSEMNVSTLELGDSALYLCASSLYQRGGPGAGELFFGEGSRLTVL.